The next 14 T cell receptor beta chains were all read from a single sample in a study of patients and donors after allogeneic stem cell transplantation. TCRdb re-called the RT-PCR reads with MiXCR, one entry per CDR3 protein. Counted here are some 160,000 distinct CDR3 sequences, about 24% occurring once; the ten biggest clones make up 25% to 30%. The sample taken for sequencing was blood, either unsorted or a sorted T cell fraction (not recorded which). Receptors were obtained from a human donor who was either an allogeneic HSCT recipient or a stem cell or donor lymphocyte infusion donor (not recorded which). It is not recorded whose cells these are; they may come from a transplant donor.

This clonotype was seen at least ten times. CDR3 coding DNA: TGTGCCAGCAGCTTAAGTGCGGGGAACCAGCCCCAGCATTTT. This translates into CASSLSAGNQPQHF. This rearrangement joins TRBV7-9 to TRBJ1-5; no firm D call. The CDR3 sequence is 14 residues long. The germline V gene encodes CDR1 SEHNR and CDR2 FQNEAQ (reference sequence). Between the trimmed V and J ends, which lost 2 bases and 7 bases, there was a span of 12 bases. Together with reference TRBV7-9 and TRBJ1-5, the CDR3 gives the full variable domain: DTGVSQNPRHKITKRGQNVTFRCDPISEHNRLYWYRQTLGQGPEFLTYFQNEAQLEKSRLLSDRFSAERPKGSFSTLEIQRTEQGDSAMYLCASSLSAGNQPQHFGDGTRLSIL.

The table lists this clonotype with a few counts. This chain connects TRBV20-1 to TRBJ1-5, with D unresolved. The ends were cut back, 3 bases at V and 4 bases at J, with 16 bases in the middle. The CDR3 has 15 residues. In germline, CDR1 is DFQATT, CDR2 SNEGSKA (reference sequence). CDR3 region: CSASGPNGGNQPQHF. CDR3 DNA sequence: TGCAGTGCTAGTGGCCCGAATGGCGGGAATCAGCCCCAGCATTTT.

This clonotype was detected only a few times. V is TRBV5-6 and J is TRBJ2-3; 7 bases line up with TRBD1. Trimming removed 4 bases from V and 0 bases from J; junction bases left unmatched: 11. Germline values: CDR1 SGHDT, CDR2 YYEEEE. The length of the CDR3 is 17 residues. CDR3: CASSADRERASTDTQYF. The CDR3 coding sequence is TGTGCCAGCAGCGCCGACAGGGAACGAGCTAGCACAGATACGCAGTATTTT.

This chain uses TRBV5-1 with TRBJ2-7, with TRBD1 matching 7 bases. With V trimmed by 0 bases and J by 4 bases, 7 bases remained unmatched. The CDR3 has 15 residues. In germline, CDR1 is SGHRS, CDR2 YFSETQ. The CDR3 sequence is CASSLDPTGSYEQYF. CDR3 DNA sequence: TGCGCCAGCAGCTTGGATCCGACAGGGTCGTACGAGCAGTACTTC.

There are a few counts of this clonotype. The V call is TRBV20-1, the J call TRBJ1-1; unclear D gene. The CDR3 covers 14 residues. Germline V gene data show CDR1 as DFQATT and CDR2 as SNEGSKA (reference sequence). V lost 5 bases to trimming and J lost 6 bases, with 19 bases between them. CDR3: CSAPRKGLGAEAFF. The CDR3 nucleotides are TGCAGTGCTCCTCGCAAAGGACTGGGCGCTGAAGCTTTCTTT.

Only a few counts were recorded for this clonotype. The V and J genes are TRBV15 and TRBJ2-7; 9 nucleotides agree with TRBD1. Germline CDR1 and CDR2: LNHNV and YYDKDF (reference sequence). The CDR3 totals 15 residues. V trimming: 0 bases; J trimming: 7 bases; junction bases outside the gene matches: 7. The CDR3 region is CATSRDIGTGIEQYF. The CDR3 bases are TGTGCCACCAGCAGAGATATCGGGACAGGGATAGAGCAGTACTTC.

The rearrangement uses TRBV25-1 and TRBJ2-1, with 7 bases lining up with TRBD1. V gave up 7 bases and J gave up 7 bases; unmatched junction bases: 16. The CDR3 loop spans 16 amino acids. Germline V gives CDR1 MGHDK, CDR2 SYGVNS. CDR3 amino acids: CASTWRYRGRRNEQFF. The CDR3 DNA reads TGTGCCAGCACCTGGCGGTATAGGGGGCGCCGAAATGAGCAGTTCTTC.

This clonotype was seen only a few times. In nucleotides, the CDR3 is TGTGCCAGCAGCTTAGATTTCGATGAGCAGTTCTTC. This encodes CASSLDFDEQFF. The gene calls are TRBV11-2 and TRBJ2-1; D is unresolved. Trimming cost V 0 bases and J 8 bases, with 5 bases left between them. Germline CDR1 is SGHAT and CDR2 is FQNNGV. This CDR3 is 12 amino acids long.

This clonotype was seen a handful of times. V is TRBV16 and J is TRBJ1-5; D perhaps matches TRBD1 (6 bases). Germline assignment: CDR1 KGHSY and CDR2 FQNENV. The germline V and J ends were trimmed by 0 bases and 0 bases, with 9 bases remaining between them. The CDR3 totals 16 residues. CDR3 sequence: CASSQSGADSNQPQHF. Written as DNA, the CDR3 is TGTGCCAGCAGCCAATCGGGGGCGGATAGCAATCAGCCCCAGCATTTT.

This clonotype has a handful of counts. This chain's CDR3 is CASGGGSLYNEQFF. The CDR3 coding sequence is TGTGCCAGCGGGGGGGGCAGCTTATACAATGAGCAGTTCTTC. The chain links TRBV2 to TRBJ2-1; weak D call: TRBD2 (7 bases). Trimming took off 8 bases at V and 4 bases at J, with 15 bases between the two ends. CDR3 size: 14 residues. Germline-derived CDR1 and CDR2 are SNHLY and FYNNEI.

This clonotype was recorded a few times. The chain has TRBV4-1 and TRBJ1-5; 9 nucleotides line up with TRBD1. Germline CDR1 MGHRA, CDR2 YSYEKL. The CDR3 is 16 residues long. With 8 bases clipped from V and 11 bases from J, the junction kept 19 bases outside the gene matches. The DNA for the CDR3 is TGCGCCAGCCGTCAAATTGGGACAGGGCCCCCTCAAGCCCAGCATTTT. Its protein product is CASRQIGTGPPQAQHF.

The chain combines TRBV28 with TRBJ2-3; no reliable D call. The CDR3 extends over 13 amino acids. In germline, CDR1 is MDHEN, CDR2 SYDVKM. Trimming removed 4 bases from V and 2 bases from J, with 7 bases in between. CDR3 DNA sequence: TGTGCCAGCAGTTGGGCGACCACAGATACGCAGTATTTT. Translated, it gives CASSWATTDTQYF.

The genes are TRBV28 and TRBJ2-5; 9 bases match TRBD2. This CDR3 is 13 amino acids long. The trim removed 6 bases at V and 5 bases at J, leaving 4 bases unmatched. Per germline, CDR1 MDHEN and CDR2 SYDVKM. As DNA, the CDR3 is TGTGCCAGCAGGTTAGCGGGAGTTGAGACCCAGTACTTC. Translating gives CASRLAGVETQYF.

This clonotype turned up a few times. The chain is built from TRBV20-1 and TRBJ1-5, with a tentative D call TRBD1 (6 bases). Germline V gives CDR1 DFQATT, CDR2 SNEGSKA (reference sequence). Trimming removed 6 bases at V and 0 bases at J, with 21 bases between. There are 17 residues in the CDR3. The CDR3 loop is CSARKKDRNYSNQPQHF. The CDR3 nucleotides are TGCAGTGCGAGAAAGAAGGACAGAAACTATAGCAATCAGCCCCAGCATTTT.